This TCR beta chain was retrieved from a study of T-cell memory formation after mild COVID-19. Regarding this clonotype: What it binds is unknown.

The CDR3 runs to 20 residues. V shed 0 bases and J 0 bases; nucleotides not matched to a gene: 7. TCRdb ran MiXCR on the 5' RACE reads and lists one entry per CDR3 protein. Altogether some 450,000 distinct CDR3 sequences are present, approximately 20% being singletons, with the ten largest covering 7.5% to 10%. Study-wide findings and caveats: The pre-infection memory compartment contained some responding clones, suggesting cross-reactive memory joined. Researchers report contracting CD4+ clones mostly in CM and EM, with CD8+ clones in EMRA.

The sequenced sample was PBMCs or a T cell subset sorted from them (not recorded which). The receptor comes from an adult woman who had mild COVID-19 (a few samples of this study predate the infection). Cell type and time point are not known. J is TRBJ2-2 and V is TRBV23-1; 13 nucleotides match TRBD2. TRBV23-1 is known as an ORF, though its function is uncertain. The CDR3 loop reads CASSQSRGTSGETNTGELFF. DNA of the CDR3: TGCGCCAGCAGTCAATCCAGAGGGACTAGCGGGGAGACGAACACCGGGGAGCTGTTTTTT.